What follows describes a single TCR beta chain. Its antigen is unidentified. These data come from a study of shared clonotypes between healthy human individuals. Study outcomes and limitations: Clonotypes which were not shared had lower generation probabilities than clonotypes that all four donors shared.

Combining CD45RO+ cells with CCR7-negative CD45RA+ TemRA cells gave CD8 memory. Deep was the level at which the assay was run. In the source study's methods: Filtering differed because ImmunoSEQ produced junction-only sequences that carried no quality scores. Generated by immunoSEQ multiplex PCR, the TCRdb table keeps only in-frame clones and is missing some. D and trimming come from the DNA, and the V and J calls and clone size come from that table. This sample has hundreds of thousands of clones; 96% occur once, and the top ten carry 0.32%. The sample was memory CD8+ T cells sorted from blood. The subset was: CD45RO+ cells pooled with CCR7-negative TemRA cells. The receptor's source is a man younger than 45 in good health.

This CDR3 is CASSIAGLYNEQFF. The CDR3 region has the DNA TGTGCCAGTAGTATAGCGGGGCTGTACAATGAGCAGTTCTTC. The genes are TRBV19 and TRBJ2-1, with D perhaps being TRBD1 or TRBD2 (5 bases each). Between the trimmed V and J ends, which lost 1 base and 4 bases, there was a span of 8 bases. The V gene's germline CDR1 is LNHDA and CDR2 SQIVND (reference sequence). CDR3 length: 14 amino acids.